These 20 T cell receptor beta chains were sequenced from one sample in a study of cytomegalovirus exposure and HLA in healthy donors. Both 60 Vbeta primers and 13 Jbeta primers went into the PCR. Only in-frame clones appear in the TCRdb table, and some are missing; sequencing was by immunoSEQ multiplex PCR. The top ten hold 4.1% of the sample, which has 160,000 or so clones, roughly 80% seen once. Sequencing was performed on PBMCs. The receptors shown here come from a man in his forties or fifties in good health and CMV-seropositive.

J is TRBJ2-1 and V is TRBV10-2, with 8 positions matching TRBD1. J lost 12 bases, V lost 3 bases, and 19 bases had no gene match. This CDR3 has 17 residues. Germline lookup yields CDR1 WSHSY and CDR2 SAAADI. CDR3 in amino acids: CASSDSAPTGAWFGQFF. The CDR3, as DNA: TGCGCCAGCAGTGATTCTGCCCCGACAGGGGCCTGGTTCGGGCAGTTCTTC.

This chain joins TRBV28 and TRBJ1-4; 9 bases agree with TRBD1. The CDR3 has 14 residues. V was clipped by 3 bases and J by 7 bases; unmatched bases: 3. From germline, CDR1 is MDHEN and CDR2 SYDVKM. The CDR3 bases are TGTGCCAGCAGTTTGACAGGGGGGAGTGAAAAACTGTTTTTT. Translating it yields CASSLTGGSEKLFF.

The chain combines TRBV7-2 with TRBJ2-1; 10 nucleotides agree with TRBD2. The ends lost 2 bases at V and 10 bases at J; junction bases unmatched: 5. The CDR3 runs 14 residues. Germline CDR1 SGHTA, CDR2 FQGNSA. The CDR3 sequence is CASSLNSGGKEQFF. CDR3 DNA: TGTGCCAGCAGCTTAAATAGCGGGGGGAAAGAGCAGTTCTTC.

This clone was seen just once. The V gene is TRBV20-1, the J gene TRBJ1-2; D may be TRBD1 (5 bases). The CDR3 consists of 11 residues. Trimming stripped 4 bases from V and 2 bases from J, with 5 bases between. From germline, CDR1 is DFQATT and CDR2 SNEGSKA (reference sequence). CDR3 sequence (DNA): TGCAGTGCTACAGGGAACTATGGCTACACCTTC. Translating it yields CSATGNYGYTF.

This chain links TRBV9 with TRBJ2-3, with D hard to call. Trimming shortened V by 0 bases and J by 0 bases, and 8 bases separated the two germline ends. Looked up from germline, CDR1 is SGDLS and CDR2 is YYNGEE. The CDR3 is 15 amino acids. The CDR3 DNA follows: TGTGCCAGCAGCGTAGTTGGAGATAGCACAGATACGCAGTATTTT. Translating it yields CASSVVGDSTDTQYF.

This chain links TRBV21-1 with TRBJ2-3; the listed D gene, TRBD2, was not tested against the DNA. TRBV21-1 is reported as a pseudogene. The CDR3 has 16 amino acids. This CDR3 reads CASSYRQARGGDTQYF. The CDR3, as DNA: TGTGCCAGCAGCTACCGACAGGCCCGGGGGGGAGATACGCAGTATTTT.

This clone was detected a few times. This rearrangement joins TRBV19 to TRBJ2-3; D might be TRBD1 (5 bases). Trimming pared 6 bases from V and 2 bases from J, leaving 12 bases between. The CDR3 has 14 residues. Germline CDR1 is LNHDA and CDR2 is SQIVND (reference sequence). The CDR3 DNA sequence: TGTGCCAGTAGACAGGCAGGGCACACAGATACGCAGTATTTT. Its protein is CASRQAGHTDTQYF.

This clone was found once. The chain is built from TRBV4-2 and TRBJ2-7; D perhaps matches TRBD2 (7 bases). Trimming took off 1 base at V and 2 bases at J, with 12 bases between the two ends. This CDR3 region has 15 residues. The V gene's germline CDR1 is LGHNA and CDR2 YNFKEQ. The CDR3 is CASSQVRGATYEQYF. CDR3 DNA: TGTGCCAGCAGCCAAGTCCGGGGGGCAACCTACGAGCAGTACTTC.

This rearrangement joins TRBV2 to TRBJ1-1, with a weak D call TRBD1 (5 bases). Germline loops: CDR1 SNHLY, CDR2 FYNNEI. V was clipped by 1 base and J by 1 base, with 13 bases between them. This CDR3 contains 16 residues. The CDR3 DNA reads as TGTGCCAGCAGTGAAGACACCGCGGGGCCGAACACTGAAGCTTTCTTT. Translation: CASSEDTAGPNTEAFF. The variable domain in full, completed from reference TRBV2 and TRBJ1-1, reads EPEVTQTPSHQVTQMGQEVILRCVPISNHLYFYWYRQILGQKVEFLVSFYNNEISEKSEIFDDQFSVERPDGSNFTLKIRSTKLEDSAMYFCASSEDTAGPNTEAFFGQGTRLTVV.

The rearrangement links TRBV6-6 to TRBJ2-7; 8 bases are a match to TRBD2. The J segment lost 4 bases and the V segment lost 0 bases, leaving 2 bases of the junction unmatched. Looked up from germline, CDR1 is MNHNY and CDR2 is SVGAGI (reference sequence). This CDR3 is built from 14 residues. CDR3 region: CASSYSTSVYEQYF. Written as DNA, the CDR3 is TGTGCCAGCAGTTACTCGACTAGCGTGTACGAGCAGTACTTC.

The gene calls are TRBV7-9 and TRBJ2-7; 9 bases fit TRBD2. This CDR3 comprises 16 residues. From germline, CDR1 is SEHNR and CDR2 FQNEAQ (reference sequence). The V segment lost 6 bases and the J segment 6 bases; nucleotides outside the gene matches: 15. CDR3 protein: CASSEVRAAGGGEQYF. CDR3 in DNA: TGTGCCAGCAGTGAAGTTCGGGCAGCGGGAGGCGGCGAGCAGTACTTC. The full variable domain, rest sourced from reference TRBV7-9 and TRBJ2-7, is DTGVSQNPRHKITKRGQNVTFRCDPISEHNRLYWYRQTLGQGPEFLTYFQNEAQLEKSRLLSDRFSAERPKGSFSTLEIQRTEQGDSAMYLCASSEVRAAGGGEQYFGPGTRLTVT.

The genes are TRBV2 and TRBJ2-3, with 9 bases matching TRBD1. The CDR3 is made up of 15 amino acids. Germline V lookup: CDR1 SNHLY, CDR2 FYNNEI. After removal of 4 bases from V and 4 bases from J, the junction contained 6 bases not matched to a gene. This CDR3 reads CASSASGQGADTQYF. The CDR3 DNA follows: TGTGCCAGCAGTGCTTCGGGACAGGGTGCAGATACGCAGTATTTT.

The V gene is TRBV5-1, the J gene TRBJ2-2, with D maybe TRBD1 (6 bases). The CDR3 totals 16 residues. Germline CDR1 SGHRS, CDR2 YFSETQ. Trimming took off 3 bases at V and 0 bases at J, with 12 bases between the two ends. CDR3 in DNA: TGCGCCAGCAGCTCGACCACAGGGCCGAACACCGGGGAGCTGTTTTTT. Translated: CASSSTTGPNTGELFF.

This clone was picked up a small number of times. The chain's CDR3 is CASSRPVEVYGYTF. The CDR3 nucleotides read TGTGCCAGCAGCCGCCCAGTTGAAGTCTATGGCTACACCTTC. The chain combines TRBV5-6 with TRBJ1-2; D is unresolved. The CDR3 has 14 residues. The V and J ends lost 4 bases and 4 bases respectively, with 14 bases between them. Germline V lookup: CDR1 SGHDT, CDR2 YYEEEE.

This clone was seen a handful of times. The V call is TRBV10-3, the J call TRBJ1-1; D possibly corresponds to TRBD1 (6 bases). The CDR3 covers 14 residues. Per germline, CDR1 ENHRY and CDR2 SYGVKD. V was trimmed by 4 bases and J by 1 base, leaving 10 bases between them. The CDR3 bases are TGTGCCATCAGTGTGGACAGCGGGAACACTGAAGCTTTCTTT. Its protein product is CAISVDSGNTEAFF.

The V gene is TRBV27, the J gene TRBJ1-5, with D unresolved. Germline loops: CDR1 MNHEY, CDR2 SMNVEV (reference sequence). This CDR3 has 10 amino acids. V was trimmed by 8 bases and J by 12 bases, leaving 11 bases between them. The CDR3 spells CASYRRVQHF. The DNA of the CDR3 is TGTGCCAGCTACCGACGGGTCCAGCATTTT.

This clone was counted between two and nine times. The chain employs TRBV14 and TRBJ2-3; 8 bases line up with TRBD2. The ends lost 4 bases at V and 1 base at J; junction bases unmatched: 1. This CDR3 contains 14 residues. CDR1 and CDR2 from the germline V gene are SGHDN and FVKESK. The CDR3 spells CASSRAGGTDTQYF. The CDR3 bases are TGTGCCAGCAGCCGAGCGGGGGGCACAGATACGCAGTATTTT.

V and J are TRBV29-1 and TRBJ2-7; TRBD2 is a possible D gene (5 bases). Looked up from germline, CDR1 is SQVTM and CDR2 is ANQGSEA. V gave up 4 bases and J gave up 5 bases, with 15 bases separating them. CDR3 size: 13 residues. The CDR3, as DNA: TGCAGCGTTGTTAGTCCCACCGGGGACGAGCAGTACTTC. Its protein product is CSVVSPTGDEQYF.

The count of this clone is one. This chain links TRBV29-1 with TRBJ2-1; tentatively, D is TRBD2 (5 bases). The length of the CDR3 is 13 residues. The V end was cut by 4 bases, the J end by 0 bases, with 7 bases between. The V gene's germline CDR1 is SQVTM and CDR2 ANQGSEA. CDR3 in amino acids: CSVAAASYNEQFF. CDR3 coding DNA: TGCAGCGTTGCAGCGGCCTCCTACAATGAGCAGTTCTTC.

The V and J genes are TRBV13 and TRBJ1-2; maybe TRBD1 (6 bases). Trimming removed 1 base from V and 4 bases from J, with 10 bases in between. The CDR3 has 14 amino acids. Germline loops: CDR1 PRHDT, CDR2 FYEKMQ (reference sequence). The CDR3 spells CASSLVGGAYGYTF. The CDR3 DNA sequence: TGTGCCAGCAGCTTAGTCGGGGGGGCCTATGGCTACACCTTC.